The sequence of this T cell receptor beta chain was determined in a study of identical twins. Broader study findings: There was more out-of-frame TCR alpha sharing in monozygotic twins than models estimated.

Every one of the donors was a healthy Caucasian. TCRdb reprocessed the 5' RACE reads via MiXCR and lists one record per CDR3 protein. Of 210,000 or so distinct CDR3 sequences in the sample, approximately 16% are singletons; the top ten hold about 38%. This clonotype turned up a few times. Its specificity is unknown. This CDR3 region has 15 residues. The germline V gene encodes CDR1 MGHRA and CDR2 YSYEKL. V was clipped by 1 base and J by 4 bases, with 11 bases between them. These data were also reused for a study on T cells expressing NK-cell markers. This second study says: Several experiments confined sorting to alpha-beta TCR T cells with an anti-gamma-delta TCR antibody. Each of six donors carried dominant NKG2C+ clonotypes accounting for about 1.0-8% of CD8+ T cells.

The genes are TRBV4-1 and TRBJ1-5; D uncertain. The TCR originated in a woman younger than 35 in good health. The sample was CD8+ T cells sorted from blood. CDR3 region: CASSQVSGGNQPQHF. CDR3 DNA: TGCGCCAGCAGCCAAGTATCGGGAGGTAATCAGCCCCAGCATTTT.